A selection of T cell receptor beta chains follows, all from one sample in a study of lymphopenia after photon versus proton radiotherapy. Generated by immunoSEQ multiplex PCR, the TCRdb table keeps only in-frame clones and is missing some. This sample carries 55,000 to 70,000 clones, around 88% of them seen once, and the ten largest clones take roughly 2.3%. The sample here was peripheral blood, taken from a patient treated with photon-based radiotherapy. The source is a middle-aged man with gastric cancer. CDR3s include the opening cysteine and the closing phenylalanine or tryptophan. Fields, in order: CDR3 protein, CDR3 DNA, D gene, clone size, V gene, J gene. D genes are given only for firm matches. The size of a clone is reported for some rows only, either as once, few or many, or as a class for expanded clones.

cdr3_aa: CASSLSGGRDTDTQYF
cdr3_nt: TGCGCCAGCAGTCTTAGCGGGGGGCGGGACACAGATACGCAGTATTTT
d_call: TRBD2
clone_size: NA
v_call: TRBV5-1
j_call: TRBJ2-3

cdr3_aa: CASSSHGDTEAFF
cdr3_nt: TGTGCCAGCAGCTCCCACGGAGACACTGAAGCTTTCTTT
d_call: NA
clone_size: NA
v_call: TRBV11-1
j_call: TRBJ1-1

cdr3_aa: CASGLTGNTEAFF
cdr3_nt: TGTGCTAGTGGTTTGACGGGGAACACTGAAGCTTTCTTT
d_call: NA
clone_size: NA
v_call: TRBV12-5
j_call: TRBJ1-1

cdr3_aa: CASSGSSGASYNEQFF
cdr3_nt: TGTGCCAGCAGCGGATCTAGCGGGGCTTCCTACAATGAGCAGTTCTTC
d_call: TRBD2
clone_size: NA
v_call: TRBV5-5
j_call: TRBJ2-1

cdr3_aa: CASRRDRADTGELFF
cdr3_nt: TGTGCCAGCAGACGGGACAGGGCTGACACCGGGGAGCTGTTTTTT
d_call: TRBD1
clone_size: NA
v_call: TRBV7-6
j_call: TRBJ2-2

cdr3_aa: CASSFETANTGELFF
cdr3_nt: TGCGCCAGCAGCTTCGAGACAGCGAACACCGGGGAGCTGTTTTTT
d_call: NA
clone_size: NA
v_call: TRBV5-1
j_call: TRBJ2-2

cdr3_aa: CASSEWEGRFDQPQHF
cdr3_nt: TGTGCCAGCAGTGAATGGGAAGGCAGGTTCGATCAGCCCCAGCATTTT
d_call: NA
clone_size: NA
v_call: TRBV6-1
j_call: TRBJ1-5

cdr3_aa: CASRMDSSNQPQHF
cdr3_nt: TGTGCCAGCAGGATGGACAGTAGCAATCAGCCCCAGCATTTT
d_call: NA
clone_size: NA
v_call: TRBV2
j_call: TRBJ1-5

cdr3_aa: CARLPGGWNYGYTF
cdr3_nt: TGTGCCAGACTACCCGGGGGGTGGAACTATGGCTACACCTTC
d_call: NA
clone_size: NA
v_call: TRBV6-1
j_call: TRBJ1-2

cdr3_aa: CASGLRSGPGHIVHGYTF
cdr3_nt: TGTGCTAGTGGTTTGAGATCGGGACCAGGGCACATAGTCCATGGCTACACCTTC
d_call: NA
clone_size: NA
v_call: TRBV12-5
j_call: TRBJ1-2

cdr3_aa: CASSFSGGQETQYF
cdr3_nt: TGTGCCAGCAGCTTTAGCGGGGGCCAAGAGACCCAGTACTTC
d_call: TRBD2
clone_size: NA
v_call: TRBV5-5
j_call: TRBJ2-5

cdr3_aa: CASSLVPGNNYGYTF
cdr3_nt: TGTGCCAGCAGCTTAGTCCCCGGAAATAACTATGGCTACACCTTC
d_call: NA
clone_size: large
v_call: TRBV7-2
j_call: TRBJ1-2

cdr3_aa: CASSQDGLRGGTDTQYF
cdr3_nt: TGTGCCAGCAGCCAAGATGGGTTGCGGGGGGGCACAGATACGCAGTATTTT
d_call: TRBD2
clone_size: NA
v_call: TRBV4-2
j_call: TRBJ2-3

cdr3_aa: CASSTGGMANEKLFF
cdr3_nt: TGTGCCAGCAGTACAGGGGGAATGGCTAATGAAAAACTGTTTTTT
d_call: TRBD1
clone_size: once
v_call: TRBV27
j_call: TRBJ1-4

cdr3_aa: CASSSTGDTQYF
cdr3_nt: TGTGCCAGCAGTTCGACAGGGGATACGCAGTATTTT
d_call: TRBD1
clone_size: NA
v_call: TRBV7-9
j_call: TRBJ2-3

cdr3_aa: CASSRQGLGETQYF
cdr3_nt: TGTGCCAGCAGTCGACAAGGCCTAGGAGAGACCCAGTACTTC
d_call: NA
clone_size: once
v_call: TRBV27
j_call: TRBJ2-5

cdr3_aa: CASNRQGNTEAFF
cdr3_nt: TGTGCCAGCAACCGACAGGGGAACACTGAAGCTTTCTTT
d_call: TRBD1
clone_size: few
v_call: TRBV6-5
j_call: TRBJ1-1

cdr3_aa: CASRLEWNTEAFF
cdr3_nt: TGCGCCAGCAGACTCGAGTGGAACACTGAAGCTTTCTTT
d_call: NA
clone_size: NA
v_call: TRBV5-1
j_call: TRBJ1-1